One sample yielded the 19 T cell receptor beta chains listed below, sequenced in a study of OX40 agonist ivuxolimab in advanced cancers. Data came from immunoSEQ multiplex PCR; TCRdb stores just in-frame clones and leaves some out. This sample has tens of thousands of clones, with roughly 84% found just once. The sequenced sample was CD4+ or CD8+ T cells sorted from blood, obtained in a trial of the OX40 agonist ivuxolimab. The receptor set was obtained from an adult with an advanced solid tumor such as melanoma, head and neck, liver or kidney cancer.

In nucleotides, the CDR3 is TGTGCCAGTAGTACCTATAGCTCCTATAATTCACCCCTCCACTTT. Encoded protein: CASSTYSSYNSPLHF. This chain uses TRBV19 with TRBJ1-6; the D is unclear. V shed 4 bases and J shed 0 bases, with 7 bases lying between them. CDR3 size: 15 residues. Germline-derived CDR1 and CDR2 are LNHDA and SQIVND (reference sequence).

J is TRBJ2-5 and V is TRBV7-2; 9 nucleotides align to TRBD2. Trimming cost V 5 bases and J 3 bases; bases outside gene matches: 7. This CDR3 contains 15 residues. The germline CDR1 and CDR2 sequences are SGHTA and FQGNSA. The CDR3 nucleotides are TGTGCCAGCAGCAGGACTAGCGTCACCAAAGAGACCCAGTACTTC. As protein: CASSRTSVTKETQYF. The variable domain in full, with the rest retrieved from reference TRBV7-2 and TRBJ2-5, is GAGVSQSPSNKVTEKGKDVELRCDPISGHTALYWYRQSLGQGLEFLIYFQGNSAPDKSGLPSDRFSAERTGGSVSTLTIQRTQQEDSAVYLCASSRTSVTKETQYFGPGTRLLVL.

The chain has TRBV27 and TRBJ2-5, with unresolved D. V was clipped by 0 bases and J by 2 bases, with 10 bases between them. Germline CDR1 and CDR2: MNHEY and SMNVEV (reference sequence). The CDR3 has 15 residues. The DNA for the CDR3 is TGTGCCAGCAGTTTATCGTACGACACTCAAGAGACCCAGTACTTC. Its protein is CASSLSYDTQETQYF.

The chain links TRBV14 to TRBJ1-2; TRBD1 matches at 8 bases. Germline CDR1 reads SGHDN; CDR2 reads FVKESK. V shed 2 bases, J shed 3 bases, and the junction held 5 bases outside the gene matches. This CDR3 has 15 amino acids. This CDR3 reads CASSQSTGGYYGYTF. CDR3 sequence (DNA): TGTGCCAGCAGCCAAAGTACAGGGGGGTACTATGGCTACACCTTC.

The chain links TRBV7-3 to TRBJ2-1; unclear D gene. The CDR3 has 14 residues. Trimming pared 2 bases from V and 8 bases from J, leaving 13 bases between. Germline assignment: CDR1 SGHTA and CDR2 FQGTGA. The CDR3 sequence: CASSLEVSWHEQFF. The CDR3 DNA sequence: TGTGCCAGCAGCTTAGAAGTTAGCTGGCATGAGCAGTTCTTC.

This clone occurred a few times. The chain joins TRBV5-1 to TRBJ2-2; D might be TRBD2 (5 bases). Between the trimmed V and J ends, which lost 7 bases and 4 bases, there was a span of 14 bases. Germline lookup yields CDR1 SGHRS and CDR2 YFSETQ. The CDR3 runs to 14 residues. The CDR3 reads CASYRGLSTGELFF. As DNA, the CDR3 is TGCGCCAGCTATCGCGGGTTAAGCACCGGGGAGCTGTTTTTT.

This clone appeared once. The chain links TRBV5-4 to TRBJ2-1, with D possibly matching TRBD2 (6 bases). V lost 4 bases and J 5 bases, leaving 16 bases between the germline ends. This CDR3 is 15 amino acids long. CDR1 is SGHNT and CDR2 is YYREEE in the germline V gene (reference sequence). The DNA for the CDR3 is TGTGCCAGCAGCCAGACCGGGACTGCTAACAATGAGCAGTTCTTC. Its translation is CASSQTGTANNEQFF.

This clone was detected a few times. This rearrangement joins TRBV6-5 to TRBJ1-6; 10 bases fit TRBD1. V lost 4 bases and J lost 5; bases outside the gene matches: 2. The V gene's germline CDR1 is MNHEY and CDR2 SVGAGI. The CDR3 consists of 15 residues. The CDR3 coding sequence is TGTGCCAGCAGTTTGGGACAGGGGAATAATTCACCCCTCCACTTT. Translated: CASSLGQGNNSPLHF.

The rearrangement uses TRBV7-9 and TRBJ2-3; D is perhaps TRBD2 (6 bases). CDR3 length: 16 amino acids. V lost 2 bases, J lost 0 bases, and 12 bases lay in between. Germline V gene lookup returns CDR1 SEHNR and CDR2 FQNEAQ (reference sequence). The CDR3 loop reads CASSLLRGRSTDTQYF. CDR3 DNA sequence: TGTGCCAGCAGCTTACTCCGGGGGAGAAGCACAGATACGCAGTATTTT.

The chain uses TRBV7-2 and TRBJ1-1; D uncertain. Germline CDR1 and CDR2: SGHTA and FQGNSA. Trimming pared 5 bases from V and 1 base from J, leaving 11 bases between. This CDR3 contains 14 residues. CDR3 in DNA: TGTGCCAGCAGCCCTGGACCTACGAACACTGAAGCTTTCTTT. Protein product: CASSPGPTNTEAFF.

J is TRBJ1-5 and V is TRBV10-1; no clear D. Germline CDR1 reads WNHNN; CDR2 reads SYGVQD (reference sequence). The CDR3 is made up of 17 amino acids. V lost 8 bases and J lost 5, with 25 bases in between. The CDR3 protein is CASGQRPGSLHYQPQHF. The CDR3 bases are TGCGCCAGCGGTCAGCGACCCGGCTCATTACACTATCAGCCCCAGCATTTT.

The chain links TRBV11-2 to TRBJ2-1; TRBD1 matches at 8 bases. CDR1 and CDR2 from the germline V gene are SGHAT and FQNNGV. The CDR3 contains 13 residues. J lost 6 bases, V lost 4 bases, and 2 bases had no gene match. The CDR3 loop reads CASSSDRANEQFF. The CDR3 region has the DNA TGTGCCAGCAGCTCGGACAGGGCCAATGAGCAGTTCTTC.

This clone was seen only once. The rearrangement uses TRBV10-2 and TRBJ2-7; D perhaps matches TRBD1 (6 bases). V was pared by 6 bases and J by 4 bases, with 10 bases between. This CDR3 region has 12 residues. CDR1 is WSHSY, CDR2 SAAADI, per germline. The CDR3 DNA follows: TGCGCCAGCAGCCAGCAGGGGTACGAGCAGTACTTC. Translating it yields CASSQQGYEQYF.

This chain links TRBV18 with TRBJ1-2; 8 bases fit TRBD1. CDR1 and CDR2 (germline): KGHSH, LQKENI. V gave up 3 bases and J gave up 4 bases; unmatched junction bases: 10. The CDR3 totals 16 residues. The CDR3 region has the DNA TGTGCCAGCTCACCTCCCTGGACAGGGATTACCTATGGCTACACCTTC. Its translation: CASSPPWTGITYGYTF.

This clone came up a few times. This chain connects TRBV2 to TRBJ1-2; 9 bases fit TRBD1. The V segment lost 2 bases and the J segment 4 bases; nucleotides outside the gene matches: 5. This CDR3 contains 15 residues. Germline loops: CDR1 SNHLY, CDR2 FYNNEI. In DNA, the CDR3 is TGTGCCAGCAGTGAATTGGGACAGGGCTTCTATGGCTACACCTTC. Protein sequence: CASSELGQGFYGYTF.

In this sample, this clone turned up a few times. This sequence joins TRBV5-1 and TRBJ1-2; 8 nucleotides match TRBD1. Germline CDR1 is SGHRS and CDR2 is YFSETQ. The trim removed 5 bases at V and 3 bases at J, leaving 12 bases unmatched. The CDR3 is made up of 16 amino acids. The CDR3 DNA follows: TGCGCCAGCAGACGTACATCTGGGGGACAGGACTATGGCTACACCTTC. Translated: CASRRTSGGQDYGYTF.

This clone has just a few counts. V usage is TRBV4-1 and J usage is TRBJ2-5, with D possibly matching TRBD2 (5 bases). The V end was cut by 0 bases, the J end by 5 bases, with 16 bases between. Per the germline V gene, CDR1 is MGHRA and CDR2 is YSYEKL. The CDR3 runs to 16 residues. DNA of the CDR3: TGCGCCAGCAGCCAAGATTTGGGCCGGGGTGGTGAGACCCAGTACTTC. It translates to CASSQDLGRGGETQYF.

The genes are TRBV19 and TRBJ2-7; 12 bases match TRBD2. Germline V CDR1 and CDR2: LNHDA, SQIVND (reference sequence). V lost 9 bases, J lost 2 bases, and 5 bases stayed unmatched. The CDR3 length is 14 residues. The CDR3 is CASGLAGTTYEQYF. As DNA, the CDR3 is TGTGCCAGCGGACTAGCGGGGACTACCTACGAGCAGTACTTC.

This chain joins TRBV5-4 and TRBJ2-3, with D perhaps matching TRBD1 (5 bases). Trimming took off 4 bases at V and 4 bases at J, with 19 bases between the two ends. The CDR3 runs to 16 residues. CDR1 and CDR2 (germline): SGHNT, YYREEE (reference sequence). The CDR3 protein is CASSLERLQGADTQYF. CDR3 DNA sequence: TGTGCCAGCAGCCTCGAGAGGCTCCAGGGCGCAGATACGCAGTATTTT.